The clone carrying this TCR beta chain was detected many times. The data were taken from a study of blood T cells in healthy people across ages. Alongside a J-beta primer mix, a sample-barcoded 5' primer served in a second PCR lasting about 6 to 11 cycles. TCRdb used MiXCR to reprocess the 5' RACE reads, holding one entry per CDR3 protein. The repertoire has around 870,000 distinct CDR3 sequences, more than 25% of them found once; the top ten carry roughly 17%. The CDR3 spans 15 residues. The ends lost 0 bases at V and 9 bases at J; junction bases unmatched: 12. Germline V gene sequence: CDR1 DFQATT, CDR2 SNEGSKA (reference sequence).

The rearrangement links TRBV20-1 to TRBJ2-3; 7 nucleotides match TRBD2. The TCR sequence derives from a woman aged 80 or older in good health. The sequenced sample consisted of blood. The CDR3 protein is CSARDNGLGTSTQYF. For the CDR3, the DNA is TGCAGTGCTAGAGATAACGGACTAGGGACCTCGACGCAGTATTTT.